This T cell receptor beta chain was recovered during a study of shared clonotypes between healthy human individuals (dated by TCRdb to the early 2020s). With regard to the full study: The cohort comprised two women and a few men aged 18 to 49 years. To estimate repertoire size and how much clonotype sharing occurs between individuals, the study deeply sequenced the blood TCR repertoires of about five healthy adults. To increase sequencing depth and limit assay-specific biases, TCR repertoire library preparation and sequencing were carried out by different laboratories using diverse techniques. Between about 0.8 and 9 billion PBMCs per donor were obtained by leukapheresis. Findings and caveats that apply to the study as a whole: Sampling was restricted to blood, and TCR repertoires in tissue are likely to differ from TCR repertoires in blood. The small number of donors limited the genetic and exposure-history diversity represented. Based on pairwise subsampling, the degree of clonotype sharing among donors was expected to be affected by sequencing depth.

Using the deep immunoSEQ assay, TCR CDR3 regions were amplified from genomic DNA by multiplex PCR. For each cell subset, the extracted genomic DNA was distributed evenly across all wells of several immunoSEQ 96-well plates, and each plate served as one replicate. Each replicate PCR for unsorted PBMC received around 330 ng genomic DNA, equal to tens of thousands of T cell genomes. Unsorted PBMC genomic DNA was sequenced across ten immunoSEQ deep assay plates. The purified libraries were quantified using a Qubit 3.0 fluorometer, sized with a Bioanalyzer 2100, and then quantified again using the KAPA Library Quantification kit. Every immunoSEQ 96-well plate was sequenced on a dedicated single-read 150-cycle Illumina NextSeq 550 flow cell. The authors processed their data as follows. Because the immunoSEQ output included only junctional sequences and no quality scores, the filtering could not be the same as the filtering used for full-length reads. To assign V/J genes and CDR3, sequences were annotated using PyIR, a Python wrapper for IgBLAST v1.9, with IMGT germline references. Reads with weak V/J assignments (E-value above 1e-6), missing CDR3, stop codons, out-of-frame junctions, or ambiguous translated residues were removed. A V3J clonotype was defined by an identical inferred V gene, J gene, and CDR3 amino acid sequence. The percentage overlap between two repertoires was calculated by dividing the number of shared unique clonotypes by the size of the smaller repertoire. Repertoire richness was assessed with RTK rarefaction, the Chao1 estimator, and Recon v2.1 estimates of unobserved clonotypes. Imported from immuneACCESS, the table was reduced by TCRdb to in-frame sequences with V and J called. These copies leave out some clones; in studies compared against another copy, an unresolved V gene accounts for under half, and the cause of the remainder is not known. V and J calls plus clone size are reproduced from that table; the DNA served to infer D and trimming. Present in this sample are fewer than 650,000 clones, about 79% of which were seen just once. The ten largest clones represent over 10% of the sample.

Its CDR3 holds 12 amino acids, cysteine through phenylalanine. The retained sequence is limited to the CDR3, 36 bases, with the frame set at the first base. The germline V gene sets CDR1 to SNHLY and CDR2 to FYNNEI. At the junction V is shortened by 6 bases and J by 4 bases, with 10 bases in between. With regard to this clone: This receptor's antigen is unknown. There are no base qualities to consult, and no much larger clone falls within one base. Other DNA sequences of this sample code for an identical CDR3.

Healthy HIV-negative adults with no recently reported acute infections or vaccinations were included as donors. Only Caucasian adults living in Nashville, Tennessee, USA were represented among the donors. For unsorted samples, 100 million or so PBMCs were counted, and genomic DNA was extracted using the QIAamp DNA Blood Mini kit. Blood was obtained by leukapheresis, after which PBMCs were separated by Ficoll-Histopaque density gradient centrifugation and cryopreserved in liquid nitrogen vapor phase. This TCR was sampled from a woman in her thirties or forties in good health. Some clones in this sample may be carry-over from other donors' samples. The source material was PBMCs. The rearranged segments are TRBV2 and TRBJ2-7, with TRBD1 perhaps the D gene, on 6 matching bases. The DNA sequence follows: TGTGCCAGCAGGGACAGATCATACGAGCAGTACTTC. Translation gives CASRDRSYEQYF.